Listed below are T cell receptor beta chains from one sample, sequenced in a study of blood T cell repertoires in COVID-19. Generated by immunoSEQ multiplex PCR, the TCRdb table keeps only in-frame clones and is missing some. Seen here are about 290,000 clones, roughly 90% observed once, and the top ten hold less than 2%. Source material: PBMCs or T cells enriched from blood (not recorded which). These receptors were collected from a woman in her thirties or forties who had recovered from COVID-19. The CDR3 runs from the conserved cysteine through the conserved F or W. The D gene is left open where the match is weak. Only part of the rows carry a size: once, few, many, or a class if the clone is expanded.

CDR3nt | CDR3aa | abundance | d_gene | v_gene | len | j_gene
TGTGCCAGCAGCTTAGTTCGGAGTGACGGTACGCAGTATTTT | CASSLVRSDGTQYF | NA | NA | TRBV7-9 | 14 | TRBJ2-3
TGTGCCAGCAGTTACTCGATAGCTCTTTACACCGGGGAGCTGTTTTTT | CASSYSIALYTGELFF | NA | NA | TRBV6-6 | 16 | TRBJ2-2
TGTGCCAGCAGAGACATGGCAGGGGGCAACTACGAGCAGTACTTC | CASRDMAGGNYEQYF | NA | TRBD1 | TRBV6-5 | 15 | TRBJ2-7
TGTGCCACCAGCAGAGATCGACTAGCGGGGAGCTCCTACAATGAGCAGTTCTTC | CATSRDRLAGSSYNEQFF | NA | TRBD2 | TRBV15 | 18 | TRBJ2-1
TGTGCCAGCAGTAAAGGGGTCCCCTATGGCTACACCTTC | CASSKGVPYGYTF | few | NA | TRBV28 | 13 | TRBJ1-2
TGTGCCAGCAGTTTCCGGGGTAACCGTGGAAACACCATATATTTT | CASSFRGNRGNTIYF | NA | NA | TRBV27 | 15 | TRBJ1-3
TGTGCCATCAGTGAGTCCGGGGACAGGGTTGCGCAGTATTTT | CAISESGDRVAQYF | once | TRBD1 | TRBV10-3 | 14 | TRBJ2-3
TGTGCCAGCTCACAGGCTGCGGGGGCCTACAATGAGCAGTTCTTC | CASSQAAGAYNEQFF | NA | TRBD2 | TRBV18 | 15 | TRBJ2-1
TGTGCCAGCAGTTTCGGGGTGCATTCACCCCTCCACTTT | CASSFGVHSPLHF | NA | NA | TRBV27 | 13 | TRBJ1-6
TGTGCCAGCAGTAGGGGACTAGCAAGACGGGATGAGCAGTTCTTC | CASSRGLARRDEQFF | NA | TRBD2 | TRBV6-5 | 15 | TRBJ2-1
TGTGCCAGCAGCCCGCCGGGGGGTCGTGGAGAGACCCAGTACTTC | CASSPPGGRGETQYF | NA | TRBD2 | TRBV9 | 15 | TRBJ2-5
TGTGCCAGCAGCTTTAGGGGTTCACCCCTCCACTTT | CASSFRGSPLHF | NA | NA | TRBV7-3 | 12 | TRBJ1-6
TGTGCCAGCAGCTTCGACATCTATAATTCACCCCTCCACTTT | CASSFDIYNSPLHF | NA | NA | TRBV7-8 | 14 | TRBJ1-6
TGCGCCAGCAGCCCCGGGGACAGCATTACGGGCTACACCTTC | CASSPGDSITGYTF | NA | TRBD1 | TRBV5-1 | 14 | TRBJ1-2
TGTGCCAGCAGTTTGCGCGGGGGTCGGACCGATACGCAGTATTTT | CASSLRGGRTDTQYF | once | TRBD2 | TRBV27 | 15 | TRBJ2-3
TGTGCCAGCAGAGGACTTAGTAACGCAGATACGCAGTATTTT | CASRGLSNADTQYF | NA | NA | TRBV6-6 | 14 | TRBJ2-3
TGTGCCAGCAGCCGTAGTAGTATCAATCAGCCCCAGCATTTT | CASSRSSINQPQHF | NA | NA | TRBV11-2 | 14 | TRBJ1-5